Listed below are T cell receptor beta chains from one sample, sequenced in a study of cytotoxic CD8 clonotypes in ibrutinib-treated CLL. Assay: immunoSEQ multiplex PCR; the TCRdb copy retains only in-frame clones and omits some. The sample has more than 200,000 clones, 70% seen once. Sequences were derived from PBMCs, sampled after 24 months of ibrutinib treatment. The receptor source for this set is a human donor with chronic lymphocytic leukemia. CDR3s include the opening cysteine and the closing phenylalanine or tryptophan. Fields, in order: clone size, D gene, J gene, V gene, CDR3 protein, CDR3 DNA. A D gene is named only where the DNA matches it firmly. Rows may omit the clone size; those that give it use once, few, many or a size class.

>NA|TRBD1|TRBJ2-5|TRBV6-1
CASHRGLRGETQYF
TGTGCCAGTCACAGGGGGCTAAGGGGAGAGACCCAGTACTTC
>NA|TRBD2|TRBJ2-7|TRBV18
CASSPGLAGAQAYEQYF
TGTGCCAGCTCACCGGGACTAGCGGGAGCACAGGCCTACGAGCAGTACTTC
>NA|NA|TRBJ2-7|TRBV29-1
CSVEAGRYEQYF
TGCAGCGTTGAGGCTGGACGCTACGAGCAGTACTTC
>NA|TRBD1|TRBJ1-1|TRBV28
CASSLIVGDRGNTEAFF
TGTGCCAGCAGTTTAATAGTGGGGGACAGGGGAAACACTGAAGCTTTCTTT
>NA|NA|TRBJ2-3|TRBV7-9
CASSLAGPLGADTQYF
TGTGCCAGCAGCTTAGCTGGACCATTGGGGGCAGATACGCAGTATTTT
>NA|NA|TRBJ2-7|TRBV6-5
CASSRGTRGYEQYF
TGTGCCAGCAGTCGGGGGACCAGGGGCTACGAGCAGTACTTC
>NA|TRBD1|TRBJ1-3|TRBV11-3
CASSRGQGGNTIYF
TGTGCCAGCAGCCGGGGACAGGGTGGAAACACCATATATTTT
>NA|NA|TRBJ2-7|TRBV9
CASSVAGTGTYEQYF
TGTGCCAGCAGCGTAGCCGGGACGGGCACCTACGAGCAGTACTTC
>NA|NA|TRBJ1-1|TRBV6-5
CASSMPRGEAFF
TGTGCCAGCAGCATGCCCAGGGGCGAAGCTTTCTTT
>few|NA|TRBJ1-3|TRBV9
CASGGNTIYF
TGTGCCAGCGGTGGAAACACCATATATTTT
>once|TRBD1|TRBJ1-3|TRBV29-1
CSVDSGQGRAGNTIYF
TGCAGCGTTGACTCGGGACAGGGTCGGGCTGGAAACACCATATATTTT
>few|TRBD1|TRBJ2-7|TRBV7-2
CASSSRDRGNEQYF
TGTGCCAGCAGCTCCCGGGACAGGGGGAACGAGCAGTACTTC
>few|NA|TRBJ1-2|TRBV9
CASSSWVYYGYTF
TGTGCCAGCAGCTCTTGGGTTTACTATGGCTACACCTTC
>NA|TRBD1|TRBJ2-7|TRBV11-3
CASSQGQGASYEQYF
TGTGCCAGCAGCCAAGGACAGGGCGCATCCTACGAGCAGTACTTC
>NA|TRBD2|TRBJ2-1|TRBV7-3
CASSLDGRRFFF
TGTGCCAGCAGCTTAGACGGGAGGAGATTCTTCTTC
>NA|TRBD1|TRBJ2-1|TRBV29-1
CSVDSGDSYNEQFF
TGCAGCGTTGATTCCGGGGACAGCTACAATGAGCAGTTCTTC
>NA|NA|TRBJ1-2|TRBV28
CANRAQGESGYTF
TGTGCCAACAGGGCGCAGGGTGAGTCTGGCTACACCTTC
>NA|NA|TRBJ1-1|TRBV6-5
CASRALNTEAFF
TGTGCCAGCAGAGCTCTGAACACTGAAGCTTTCTTT
>NA|TRBD1|TRBJ1-3|TRBV10-1
CASSESSGQGGRNTIYF
TGCGCCAGCAGTGAGTCGAGTGGACAGGGCGGGAGAAACACCATATATTTT
>NA|TRBD1|TRBJ2-5|TRBV27
CASSPSTGRETQYF
TGTGCCAGCAGTCCGTCGACAGGGAGAGAGACCCAGTACTTC
>NA|TRBD2|TRBJ2-5|TRBV12-5
CASGLGSGQRDGETQYF
TGTGCTAGTGGTTTGGGAAGTGGCCAGCGGGATGGAGAGACCCAGTACTTC
>NA|TRBD2|TRBJ2-1|TRBV4-2
CASSQEEAGYNEQFF
TGTGCCAGCAGCCAAGAGGAAGCGGGATACAATGAGCAGTTCTTC
>few|NA|TRBJ2-2|TRBV7-8
CASFPNTGELFF
TGTGCCAGCTTCCCGAACACCGGGGAGCTGTTTTTT
>NA|NA|TRBJ1-1|TRBV27
CASDDGCEAFF
TGTGCCAGCGATGACGGATGTGAAGCTTTCTTT
>once|NA|TRBJ2-3|TRBV9
CASSVGLGSDTQYF
TGTGCCAGCAGCGTAGGACTAGGGTCAGATACGCAGTATTTT
>NA|TRBD2|TRBJ2-3|TRBV6-6
CASIKGTAGGGDTQYF
TGTGCCAGCATCAAGGGGACAGCGGGAGGAGGGGATACGCAGTATTTT
>NA|NA|TRBJ1-2|TRBV29-1
CSANRETESYGYTF
TGCAGCGCAAACAGGGAAACGGAAAGCTATGGCTACACCTTC
>NA|NA|TRBJ1-1|TRBV7-9
CASSWPGHTEAFF
TGTGCCAGCAGCTGGCCGGGACACACTGAAGCTTTCTTT
>NA|NA|TRBJ1-2|TRBV6-5
CASSLRGAHYGYTF
TGTGCCAGCAGTTTGAGAGGCGCGCACTATGGCTACACCTTC
>NA|NA|TRBJ1-2|TRBV27
CASSLFPQGHGYTF
TGTGCCAGCAGTTTATTCCCTCAGGGCCATGGCTACACCTTC
>NA|NA|TRBJ2-7|TRBV15
CATSREYRVYEQYF
TGTGCCACCAGCAGAGAATACAGGGTCTACGAGCAGTACTTC
>NA|TRBD2|TRBJ2-7|TRBV6-5
CASSSGLAWYEQYF
TGTGCCAGCAGTTCCGGACTAGCTTGGTACGAGCAGTACTTC
>NA|TRBD1|TRBJ1-5|TRBV6-5
CASSAGQVNQPQHF
TGTGCCAGCAGTGCCGGACAGGTTAATCAGCCCCAGCATTTT
>NA|NA|TRBJ1-4|TRBV29-1
CSVAGAPTNEKLFF
TGCAGCGTTGCAGGGGCCCCAACTAATGAAAAACTGTTTTTT
>NA|NA|TRBJ2-7|TRBV11-2
CASSLASAAYEQYF
TGTGCCAGCAGCTTAGCGTCCGCCGCCTACGAGCAGTACTTC
>NA|TRBD2|TRBJ2-7|TRBV11-2
CASSFSSGSYEQYF
TGTGCCAGCAGCTTTTCTAGCGGGAGCTACGAGCAGTACTTC
>once|TRBD1|TRBJ1-2|TRBV25-1
CASRNPGQSYGYTF
TGTGCCAGCAGAAATCCGGGACAGTCCTATGGCTACACCTTC
>NA|NA|TRBJ2-7|TRBV29-1
CSARGLLQEDEQYF
TGCAGCGCCCGAGGCTTATTACAGGAGGACGAGCAGTACTTC
>NA|TRBD1|TRBJ1-1|TRBV5-4
CASSPTGGAGTEAFF
TGTGCCAGCAGCCCAACAGGGGGCGCGGGCACTGAAGCTTTCTTT
>NA|NA|TRBJ2-1|TRBV28
CATAPDGSYNEQFF
TGTGCCACTGCCCCCGATGGCTCCTACAATGAGCAGTTCTTC
>few|TRBD1|TRBJ2-3|TRBV5-1
CASSKQGARTDTQYF
TGCGCCAGCAGCAAACAGGGGGCCCGCACAGATACGCAGTATTTT
>few|TRBD1|TRBJ1-2|TRBV11-2
CASSLTGQGSYGYTF
TGTGCCAGCAGCTTAACCGGACAGGGGTCCTATGGCTACACCTTC
>NA|NA|TRBJ1-1|TRBV28
CASSLGLEGTEAFF
TGTGCCAGCAGTTTAGGACTTGAGGGCACTGAAGCTTTCTTT
>NA|NA|TRBJ1-1|TRBV6-6
CASSPTALNTEAFF
TGTGCCAGCAGTCCGACAGCCCTGAACACTGAAGCTTTCTTT